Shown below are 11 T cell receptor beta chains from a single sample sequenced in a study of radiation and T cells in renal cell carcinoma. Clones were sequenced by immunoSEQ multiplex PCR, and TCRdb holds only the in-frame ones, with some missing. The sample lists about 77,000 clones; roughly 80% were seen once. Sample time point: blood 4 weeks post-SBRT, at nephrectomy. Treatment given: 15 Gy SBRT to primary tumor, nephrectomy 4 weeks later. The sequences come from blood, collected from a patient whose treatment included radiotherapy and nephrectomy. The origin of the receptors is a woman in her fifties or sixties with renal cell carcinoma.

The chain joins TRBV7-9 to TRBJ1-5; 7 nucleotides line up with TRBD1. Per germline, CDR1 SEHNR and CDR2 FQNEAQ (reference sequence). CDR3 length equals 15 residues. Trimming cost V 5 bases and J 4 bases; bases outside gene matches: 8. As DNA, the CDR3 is TGTGCCAGCAGCCGAACAGGGGATGGGAATCAGCCCCAGCATTTT. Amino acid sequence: CASSRTGDGNQPQHF.

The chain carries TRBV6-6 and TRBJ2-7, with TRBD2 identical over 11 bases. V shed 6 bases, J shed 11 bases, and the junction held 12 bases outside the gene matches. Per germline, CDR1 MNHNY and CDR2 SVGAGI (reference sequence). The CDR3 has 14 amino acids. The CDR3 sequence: CASRETSGASREYF. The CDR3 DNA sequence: TGTGCCAGCAGGGAGACTAGCGGGGCCTCGAGGGAGTACTTC.

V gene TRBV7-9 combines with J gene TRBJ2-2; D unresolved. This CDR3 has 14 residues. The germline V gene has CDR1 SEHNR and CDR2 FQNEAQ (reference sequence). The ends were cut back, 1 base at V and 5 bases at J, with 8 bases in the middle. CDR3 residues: CASSLVTETGELFF. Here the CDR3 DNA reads TGTGCCAGCAGCTTAGTTACAGAGACCGGGGAGCTGTTTTTT.

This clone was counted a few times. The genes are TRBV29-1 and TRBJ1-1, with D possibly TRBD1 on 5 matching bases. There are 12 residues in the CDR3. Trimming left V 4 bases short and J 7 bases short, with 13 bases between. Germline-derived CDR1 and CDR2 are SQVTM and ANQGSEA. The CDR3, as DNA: TGCAGCGTTGCCCGGGACCCTAGTGAAGCTTTCTTT. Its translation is CSVARDPSEAFF.

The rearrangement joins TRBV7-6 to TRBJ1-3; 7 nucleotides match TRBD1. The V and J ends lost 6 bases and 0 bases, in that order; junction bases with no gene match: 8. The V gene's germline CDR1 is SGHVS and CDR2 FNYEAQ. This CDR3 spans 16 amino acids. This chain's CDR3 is CASSRDSSISGNTIYF. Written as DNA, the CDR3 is TGTGCCAGCAGTCGGGACAGCTCCATCTCTGGAAACACCATATATTTT.

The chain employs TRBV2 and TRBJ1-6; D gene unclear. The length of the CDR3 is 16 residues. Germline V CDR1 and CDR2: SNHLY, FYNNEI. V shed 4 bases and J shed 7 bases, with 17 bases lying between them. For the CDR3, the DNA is TGTGCCAGCAGTGTTTCGGCCTTTCTAGGGAATTCACCCCTCCACTTT. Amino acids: CASSVSAFLGNSPLHF. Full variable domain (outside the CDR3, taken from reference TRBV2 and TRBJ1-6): EPEVTQTPSHQVTQMGQEVILRCVPISNHLYFYWYRQILGQKVEFLVSFYNNEISEKSEIFDDQFSVERPDGSNFTLKIRSTKLEDSAMYFCASSVSAFLGNSPLHFGNGTRLTVT.

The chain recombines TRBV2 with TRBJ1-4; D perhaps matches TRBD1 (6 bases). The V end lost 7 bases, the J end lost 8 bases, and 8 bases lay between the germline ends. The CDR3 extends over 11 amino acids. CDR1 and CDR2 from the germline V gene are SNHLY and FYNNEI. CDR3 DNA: TGTGCCAGCACAGGGGTCGAAAAACTGTTTTTT. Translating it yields CASTGVEKLFF.

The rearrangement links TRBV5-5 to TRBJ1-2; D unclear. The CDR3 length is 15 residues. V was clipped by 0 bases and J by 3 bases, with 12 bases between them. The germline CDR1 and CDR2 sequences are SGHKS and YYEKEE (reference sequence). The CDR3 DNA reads TGTGCCAGCAGCTTGGACCTATTTGGGGACTATGGCTACACCTTC. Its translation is CASSLDLFGDYGYTF.

The CDR3 loop is CASSPEGLYEQYF. DNA for the CDR3: TGTGCCAGCAGCCCTGAAGGACTATACGAGCAGTACTTC. This sequence joins TRBV6-6 and TRBJ2-7; perhaps TRBD2 as D (6 bases). CDR3 length: 13 residues. V lost 6 bases and J 4 bases, leaving 13 bases between the germline ends. Germline CDR1 reads MNHNY; CDR2 reads SVGAGI (reference sequence).

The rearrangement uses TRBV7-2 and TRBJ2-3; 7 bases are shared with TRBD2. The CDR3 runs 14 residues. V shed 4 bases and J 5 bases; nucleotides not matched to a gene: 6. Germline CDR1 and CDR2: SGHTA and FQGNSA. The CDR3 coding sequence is TGTGCCAGCAGCTACAGGACTAGACAAGATACGCAGTATTTT. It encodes CASSYRTRQDTQYF.

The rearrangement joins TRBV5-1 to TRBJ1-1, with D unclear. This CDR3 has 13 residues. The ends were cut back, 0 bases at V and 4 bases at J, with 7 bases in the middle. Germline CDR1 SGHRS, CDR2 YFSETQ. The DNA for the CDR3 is TGCGCCAGCAGCTTGGATGGGGTCACTGAAGCTTTCTTT. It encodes CASSLDGVTEAFF.